Shown below are 19 T cell receptor beta chains from a single sample sequenced in a study of T cells in Graves' hyperthyroidism and ophthalmopathy. From RNA transcripts, TCR beta CDR3 regions were amplified. HTBI primers were the set used in a first-round RT-PCR of the TCR CDR3. A single record per CDR3 protein comes from TCRdb applying MiXCR to the multiplex PCR reads. Of roughly 750,000 distinct CDR3 sequences listed, over 15% are singletons. The sequencing sample was made of blood. The receptor set was obtained from a man between 18 and 29 years old with Graves' hyperthyroidism.

This clonotype came up many times. This rearrangement joins TRBV27 to TRBJ2-1, with 7 bases aligning to TRBD2. Looked up from germline, CDR1 is MNHEY and CDR2 is SMNVEV (reference sequence). This CDR3 is 15 amino acids long. Trimming cost V 5 bases and J 0 bases; bases outside gene matches: 4. CDR3 amino acids: CASSPGLGSYNEQFF. In DNA form, the CDR3 reads TGTGCCAGCAGTCCAGGACTAGGCTCCTACAATGAGCAGTTCTTC.

The rearrangement uses TRBV28 and TRBJ2-2; D is possibly TRBD2 (6 bases). V was clipped by 7 bases and J by 4 bases, with 13 bases between them. Germline V lookup: CDR1 MDHEN, CDR2 SYDVKM. CDR3 size: 14 residues. CDR3 in DNA: TGTGCCAGCACATGGGGAGCGGGCACCGGGGAGCTGTTTTTT. Residues: CASTWGAGTGELFF.

The chain uses TRBV30 and TRBJ1-1, with D unclear. Trimming took 2 bases from V and 7 from J, leaving 14 bases between them. The CDR3 has 13 amino acids. CDR1 is GTSNPN and CDR2 is SVGIG in the germline V gene (reference sequence). The CDR3 loop is CAWSFAMDYEAFF. The CDR3 coding sequence is TGTGCCTGGAGTTTTGCAATGGACTATGAAGCTTTCTTT.

On this clonotype: A read error may be the cause here, since a much bigger clone is one base away. CDR3 in amino acids: CAISPTGQRETQYF. CDR3 DNA sequence: TGTGCCATCAGTCCCACGGGACAGAGGGAGACCCAGTACTTC. The rearrangement links TRBV10-3 to TRBJ2-5, with TRBD1 matching 7 bases. CDR3 length: 14 residues. Germline assignment: CDR1 ENHRY and CDR2 SYGVKD. V trimming: 5 bases; J trimming: 5 bases; junction bases outside the gene matches: 8.

At least ten counts were recorded for this clonotype. This sequence joins TRBV11-2 and TRBJ2-2, with TRBD1 as a possible D gene (6 bases). Germline V gene sequence: CDR1 SGHAT, CDR2 FQNNGV. CDR3 length: 13 residues. The ends were cut back, 5 bases at V and 7 bases at J, with 11 bases in the middle. The CDR3 loop reads CASSPDRSGELFF. CDR3 DNA: TGTGCCAGCAGCCCCGACAGGAGCGGGGAGCTGTTTTTT. Full variable domain (missing parts from reference TRBV11-2 and TRBJ2-2): EAGVAQSPRYKIIEKRQSVAFWCNPISGHATLYWYQQILGQGPKLLIQFQNNGVVDDSQLPKDRFSAERLKGVDSTLKIQPAKLEDSAVYLCASSPDRSGELFFGEGSRLTVL.

In this sample, this clonotype turned up many times. This sequence joins TRBV12-3 or TRBV12-4 and TRBJ2-7, with TRBD2 matching 8 bases. The V gene end was trimmed by 3 bases and the J gene end by 1 base; junction bases not matched to a gene: 2. The CDR3 totals 14 residues. CDR3 sequence (DNA): TGTGCCAGCAGTTTGAGACTAGCGTCCTACGAGCAGTACTTC. This encodes CASSLRLASYEQYF.

V and J are TRBV18 and TRBJ2-7; TRBD2 matches 10 bases. V trimming: 2 bases; J trimming: 8 bases; junction bases outside the gene matches: 9. From germline, CDR1 is KGHSH and CDR2 LQKENI. The CDR3 is made up of 15 amino acids. CDR3 sequence: CASSPALAGRGKQYF. The CDR3 DNA sequence: TGTGCCAGCTCACCAGCACTAGCGGGAAGGGGAAAGCAGTACTTC.

This clonotype has more than one count but fewer than ten. Its ends do not fully match the called genes, so a read error is possible. This chain joins TRBV10-3 and TRBJ1-5; D possibly corresponds to TRBD1 (6 bases). The CDR3 sequence is 15 residues long. Germline CDR1 ENHRY, CDR2 SYGVKD. The CDR3 DNA reads as TGTGCCACCAGTGAGGACGGGATCAGGGGACAGCCCCAGCATTTT. Its protein product is CATSEDGIRGQPQHF.

The table lists this clonotype with many counts. The chain carries TRBV11-1 and TRBJ2-1; 7 positions match TRBD2. V trimming: 5 bases; J trimming: 2 bases; junction bases outside the gene matches: 6. Germline lookup yields CDR1 SGHAT and CDR2 FQDESV (reference sequence). The CDR3 length is 15 residues. This CDR3 reads CASSPRGGPYNEQFF. Written as DNA, the CDR3 is TGTGCCAGCAGCCCGCGGGGAGGGCCCTACAATGAGCAGTTCTTC.

This clonotype occurred many times. The CDR3 sequence: CASSLERTSGSREQFF. The DNA of the CDR3 is TGTGCCAGCAGCTTAGAACGGACTAGCGGGAGCCGGGAGCAGTTCTTC. The chain joins TRBV7-8 to TRBJ2-1; 13 bases match TRBD2. Germline CDR1 SGHVS, CDR2 FQNEAQ. The CDR3 spans 16 residues. Germline trimming cut 1 base from V and 10 bases from J; bases unmatched to any gene: 7.

Many counts were recorded for this clonotype. This chain joins TRBV18 and TRBJ2-7; weak D call: TRBD1 (6 bases). This CDR3 spans 15 amino acids. Germline lookup yields CDR1 KGHSH and CDR2 LQKENI. V lost 2 bases and J 4 bases, leaving 15 bases between the germline ends. CDR3 DNA sequence: TGTGCCAGCTCACCAGCCGGACAGAGAGTTTACGAGCAGTACTTC. Its translation: CASSPAGQRVYEQYF.

The J gene is TRBJ2-1, the V gene TRBV6-1, with D maybe TRBD2 (5 bases). Germline CDR1 reads MNHNS; CDR2 reads SASEGT. The CDR3 runs 17 residues. The V end lost 7 bases, the J end lost 0 bases, and 19 bases lay between the germline ends. This CDR3 reads CASNLLSVPSSYNEQFF. The CDR3, as DNA: TGTGCCAGCAACCTACTTAGCGTCCCAAGCTCCTACAATGAGCAGTTCTTC.

Many counts were recorded for this clonotype. J is TRBJ2-7 and V is TRBV6-1; 9 nucleotides align to TRBD1. Germline CDR1 and CDR2: MNHNS and SASEGT. The CDR3 is made up of 13 amino acids. The J segment lost 3 bases and the V segment lost 9 bases, leaving 6 bases of the junction unmatched. The CDR3 loop reads CASLDRGGYEQYF. For the CDR3, the DNA is TGTGCCAGTTTGGACAGGGGCGGCTACGAGCAGTACTTC.

With regard to this clonotype: A much more abundant neighbour one base away suggests this may be a read error. The chain recombines TRBV12-3 or TRBV12-4 with TRBJ1-1; TRBD1 aligns across 8 bases. The CDR3 contains 13 residues. V shed 9 bases and J 3 bases; nucleotides not matched to a gene: 6. This CDR3 reads CARSPGGHTEAFF. The CDR3 DNA sequence: TGTGCCAGAAGTCCAGGGGGCCACACTGAAGCTTTCTTT.

The chain employs TRBV12-3 or TRBV12-4 and TRBJ1-6; no reliable D call. V lost 6 bases, J lost 8 bases, and 11 bases lay in between. This CDR3 has 13 residues. CDR3 nucleotide sequence: TGTGCCAGCAGCCCGTTCGACCATTCACCCCTCCACTTT. Translation: CASSPFDHSPLHF.

V is TRBV7-9 and J is TRBJ1-4; D remains unclear. This CDR3 region has 15 residues. Trimming stripped 4 bases from V and 8 bases from J, with 17 bases between. CDR1 is SEHNR and CDR2 is FQNEAQ in the germline V gene (reference sequence). This chain's CDR3 is CASSWKGNVREKLFF. The CDR3, as DNA: TGTGCCAGCAGCTGGAAGGGCAACGTGAGGGAAAAACTGTTTTTT.

This clonotype has only a few counts. The V call is TRBV10-2, the J call TRBJ2-1, with D hard to call. Looked up from germline, CDR1 is WSHSY and CDR2 is SAAADI. The ends were cut back, 7 bases at V and 4 bases at J, with 14 bases in the middle. This CDR3 contains 14 residues. For the CDR3, the DNA is TGCGCCAGCACCCGAGTAGGAATGTACAATGAGCAGTTCTTC. It translates to CASTRVGMYNEQFF.

This clonotype has ten or more counts. V usage is TRBV12-3 or TRBV12-4 and J usage is TRBJ2-5; 10 bases fit TRBD2. V shed 4 bases and J 5 bases; nucleotides not matched to a gene: 4. The CDR3 consists of 14 residues. The CDR3 coding sequence is TGTGCCAGCAGTTCTAGCGGGAGTGGTGAGACCCAGTACTTC. Amino acids: CASSSSGSGETQYF.

This clonotype appeared many times. This chain connects TRBV18 to TRBJ1-1, with unresolved D. CDR1 is KGHSH, CDR2 LQKENI, per germline. V gave up 5 bases and J gave up 1 base, with 8 bases separating them. The CDR3 extends over 13 amino acids. The CDR3 reads CASSGQANTEAFF. The DNA of the CDR3 is TGTGCCAGCTCAGGCCAAGCGAACACTGAAGCTTTCTTT. The full variable domain, its missing parts supplied by reference TRBV18 and TRBJ1-1, is NAGVMQNPRHLVRRRGQEARLRCSPMKGHSHVYWYRQLPEEGLKFMVYLQKENIIDESGMPKERFSAEFPKEGPSILRIQQVVRGDSAAYFCASSGQANTEAFFGQGTRLTVV.